This T cell receptor beta chain comes out of a study of blood T cell repertoires in COVID-19. In the authors' methods: The authors estimated nucleated cell counts from reference gene primer amplification. Sequencing was performed with immunoSEQ multiplex PCR; in TCRdb, only in-frame clones are kept and a portion is missing. V and J calls and clone size follow that table, whereas D and trimming were derived from the DNA. The table includes 120,000 to 150,000 clones, roughly 84% detected once. The V end lost 2 bases, the J end lost 4 bases, and 13 bases lay between the germline ends. Germline V gene lookup returns CDR1 SNHLY and CDR2 FYNNEI. The CDR3 spans 15 residues. This clone has a single count.

The chain is built from TRBV2 and TRBJ2-3; maybe TRBD1 (6 bases). Sequenced: peripheral blood. The sequence was obtained from a human donor in a cohort sampled during active COVID-19. DNA of the CDR3: TGTGCCAGCAGTGAAAGACAGGCTCTTTCAGATACGCAGTATTTT. Translation gives CASSERQALSDTQYF.